This T cell receptor beta chain was identified during a study of HIV-infected children after antiretroviral therapy interruption. Treatment noted: PENTA 11 planned treatment interruption arm or continuous ART arm. This clonotype was observed at least ten times. Germline V gives CDR1 KGHDR, CDR2 SFDVKD. The ends were cut back, 6 bases at V and 3 bases at J, with 11 bases in the middle. This CDR3 is built from 14 residues. Unique molecular identifiers were included in an RNA-based 3' RACE TCR library. Each CDR3 protein is one row after TCRdb ran MiXCR on the 3' RACE reads. The sample lists approximately 15,000 distinct CDR3 sequences; less than 3.5% were seen once.

The chain combines TRBV24-1 with TRBJ2-1; D call uncertain. Sample: CD45RO+ CD8+ T cells from PBMCs, pooled from several time points, taken from a donor given antiretroviral therapy, either interrupted or continuous. The subset: memory CD8+ CD45RO+ CD45RA- T cells. This receptor was taken from a pool of human donors with HIV. The DNA of the CDR3 is TGTGCCACCAGTCCTCCCAGAGACTACAATGAGCAGTTCTTC. The encoded protein is CATSPPRDYNEQFF.